Below, 21 T cell receptor beta chains from the same sample are listed, as sequenced in a study of identical twins. TCRdb re-derived calls from the 5' RACE reads in MiXCR, one entry per CDR3 protein. The sample has 200,000 to 250,000 distinct CDR3 sequences, roughly a tenth seen once. The sequenced sample was memory T cells sorted from blood. The receptors shown here come from a man over 45 in good health.

This chain joins TRBV20-1 and TRBJ2-3, with D perhaps being TRBD1 or TRBD2 (5 bases each). Between the trimmed V and J ends, which lost 7 bases and 1 base, there was a span of 24 bases. Germline V gene data show CDR1 as DFQATT and CDR2 as SNEGSKA (reference sequence). The CDR3 is 17 residues long. CDR3 nucleotides: TGCAGTGTGAGCCGTCTATTTGGGACCTCTCGCACAGATACGCAGTATTTT. It codes for CSVSRLFGTSRTDTQYF.

The chain joins TRBV19 to TRBJ1-1; 7 bases match TRBD1. CDR3 size: 15 residues. V was clipped by 6 bases and J by 0 bases; unmatched bases: 7. In germline, CDR1 is LNHDA, CDR2 SQIVND (reference sequence). CDR3 residues: CASSTHTGVNTEAFF. In DNA, the CDR3 is TGTGCCAGTAGCACCCATACAGGGGTGAACACTGAAGCTTTCTTT. The whole variable domain, remainder taken from reference TRBV19 and TRBJ1-1, is DGGITQSPKYLFRKEGQNVTLSCEQNLNHDAMYWYRQDPGQGLRLIYYSQIVNDFQKGDIAEGYSVSREKKESFPLTVTSAQKNPTAFYLCASSTHTGVNTEAFFGQGTRLTVV.

Regarding this clonotype: A much larger clonotype is one base distant, so this may be a read error. The V and J genes are TRBV5-3 and TRBJ2-2; D is undetermined. TRBV5-3 is filed as an ORF, its function uncertain. The length of the CDR3 is 16 residues. Trimming pared 0 bases from V and 0 bases from J, leaving 9 bases between. The CDR3 DNA follows: TGTGCCAGAAGCTTGGAGGCGACATCGAACACCGGGGAGCTGTTTTTT. It is translated as CARSLEATSNTGELFF.

Comments on this clonotype: A read error may be the cause here, since a much bigger clone is one base away. This chain uses TRBV4-2 with TRBJ2-2; 11 positions match TRBD2. CDR1 LGHNA and CDR2 YNFKEQ come from the germline V gene. The CDR3 consists of 18 residues. DNA of the CDR3: TGTGCCAGCAGCCCGGGGGGTCTAGCGGGGGGCAACACCGGGGAGCCGTTTTTT. Its translation: CASSPGGLAGGNTGEPFF.

The chain combines TRBV20-1 with TRBJ2-7, with D possibly matching TRBD2 (5 bases). V was clipped by 6 bases and J by 6 bases, with 15 bases between them. Germline V gene data show CDR1 as DFQATT and CDR2 as SNEGSKA (reference sequence). This CDR3 has 12 amino acids. The CDR3 spells CSAGPSFSEQYF. In DNA, the CDR3 is TGCAGTGCCGGGCCTAGCTTTTCCGAGCAGTACTTC.

This clonotype was counted many times. The rearrangement joins TRBV7-9 to TRBJ2-7; 10 nucleotides line up with TRBD2. This CDR3 is 17 amino acids long. The V and J ends lost 6 bases and 6 bases, in that order; junction bases with no gene match: 17. The V gene's germline CDR1 is SEHNR and CDR2 FQNEAQ (reference sequence). CDR3 protein: CASRGGASGRLGSEQYF. CDR3 nucleotides: TGTGCCAGCAGGGGGGGGGCTAGCGGGAGACTTGGCTCCGAGCAGTACTTC.

The V and J genes are TRBV28 and TRBJ1-5, with a tentative D call TRBD1 (5 bases). The CDR3 extends over 16 amino acids. The germline V and J ends were trimmed by 5 bases and 2 bases, with 16 bases remaining between them. Germline V gene lookup returns CDR1 MDHEN and CDR2 SYDVKM. The CDR3 here is CASSPLGGGGNQPQHF. The CDR3 DNA sequence: TGTGCCAGCAGTCCCCTGGGGGGGGGAGGCAATCAGCCCCAGCATTTT.

This clonotype was seen at least ten times. CDR3 amino acids: CATSRDQGQGETQYF. CDR3 DNA: TGTGCCACCAGCAGAGATCAGGGACAAGGGGAGACCCAGTACTTC. The chain links TRBV15 to TRBJ2-5; tentatively, D is TRBD1 (6 bases). V dropped 0 bases and J dropped 5 bases, with 13 bases sitting between them. Germline V lookup: CDR1 LNHNV, CDR2 YYDKDF (reference sequence). The CDR3 has 15 amino acids. The variable domain in full, with the rest retrieved from reference TRBV15 and TRBJ2-5, is DAMVIQNPRYQVTQFGKPVTLSCSQTLNHNVMYWYQQKSSQAPKLLFHYYDKDFNNEADTPDNFQSRRPNTSFCFLDIRSPGLGDTAMYLCATSRDQGQGETQYFGPGTRLLVL.

This clonotype was seen a few times. The CDR3 region is CASRRPGQTSYGYTF. In DNA, the CDR3 is TGTGCCAGTAGAAGACCGGGACAGACAAGCTATGGCTACACCTTC. V and J are TRBV19 and TRBJ1-2; 7 nucleotides match TRBD1. The V gene's germline CDR1 is LNHDA and CDR2 SQIVND (reference sequence). V shed 6 bases and J 4 bases; nucleotides not matched to a gene: 11. This CDR3 comprises 15 residues.

The sample holds many counts of this clonotype. The chain couples TRBV4-2 to TRBJ1-5; 8 bases match TRBD1. This CDR3 is built from 15 residues. Trimming removed 0 bases from V and 7 bases from J; junction bases left unmatched: 5. Looked up from germline, CDR1 is LGHNA and CDR2 is YNFKEQ. The CDR3 here is CASSQEGQAEQPQHF. As DNA, the CDR3 is TGTGCCAGCAGCCAAGAGGGACAGGCGGAGCAGCCCCAGCATTTT.

This clonotype has a count of ten or more. The chain combines TRBV6-2 or TRBV6-3 with TRBJ1-4; a possible D gene is TRBD1 (6 bases). V lost 5 bases to trimming and J lost 3 bases, with 13 bases between them. The germline CDR1 and CDR2 sequences are MNHEY and SVGEGT. The CDR3 has 15 amino acids. Here the CDR3 reads CASSRLGTSNEKLFF. The CDR3 nucleotides read TGTGCCAGCAGTCGACTCGGGACATCTAATGAAAAACTGTTTTTT.

This clonotype was seen at least ten times. The V call is TRBV6-1, the J call TRBJ1-1, with 9 bases aligning to TRBD1. The junction had 8 bases not matched to a gene; V was cut back by 5 bases and J by 4 bases. In germline, CDR1 is MNHNS, CDR2 SASEGT. The CDR3 is 15 amino acids. This chain's CDR3 is CASSQPGQGFTEAFF. The CDR3 DNA sequence: TGTGCCAGCAGTCAGCCGGGACAGGGATTCACTGAAGCTTTCTTT.

The genes are TRBV25-1 and TRBJ1-6, with D possibly TRBD1 on 5 matching bases. The germline V gene has CDR1 MGHDK and CDR2 SYGVNS. Trimming took 1 base from V and 10 from J, leaving 14 bases between them. This CDR3 contains 15 residues. The DNA for the CDR3 is TGTGCCAGCAGTGAATCCAGGGAGCTCGGATCACCCCTCCACTTT. As protein: CASSESRELGSPLHF.

On this clonotype: A much larger clone lies a single base off, so this may be a read error. J is TRBJ2-7 and V is TRBV20-1, with 7 nucleotides matching TRBD2. Per germline, CDR1 DFQATT and CDR2 SNEGSKA (reference sequence). This CDR3 contains 12 residues. As DNA, the CDR3 is TGCAGTGCTAGGGGCGGGAGCAGCGAGCACTACTTC. Protein: CSARGGSSEHYF.

This clonotype was seen more than once but under ten times. The chain uses TRBV30 and TRBJ2-3; 11 bases match TRBD2. Germline V CDR1 and CDR2: GTSNPN, SVGIG (reference sequence). J was trimmed by 4 bases and V by 2 bases; bases with no gene match: 11. The CDR3 contains 17 residues. The chain's CDR3 is CAWSLGTSGAFPDTQYF. Written as DNA, the CDR3 is TGTGCCTGGAGTCTCGGGACTAGCGGTGCTTTCCCAGATACGCAGTATTTT.

This clonotype was found a few times. The genes are TRBV27 and TRBJ2-3; no reliable D call. Trimming removed 4 bases at V and 10 bases at J, with 18 bases between. The germline V gene encodes CDR1 MNHEY and CDR2 SMNVEV (reference sequence). This CDR3 region has 14 residues. The CDR3 DNA reads TGTGCCAGCAGTTCCCCCCTGACCGGGTGGGCGCAGTATTTT. Amino acids: CASSSPLTGWAQYF.

This clonotype appeared many times. This chain connects TRBV27 to TRBJ1-1, with D unclear. Trimming cost V 3 bases and J 0 bases, with 11 bases left between them. The length of the CDR3 is 15 residues. The germline V gene has CDR1 MNHEY and CDR2 SMNVEV (reference sequence). The CDR3 here is CASSLGAGMNTEAFF. The CDR3 DNA reads TGTGCCAGCAGTTTGGGTGCAGGTATGAACACTGAAGCTTTCTTT.

This clonotype was counted ten times or more. The gene calls are TRBV6-1 and TRBJ1-2, with 10 bases aligning to TRBD1. V gave up 4 bases and J gave up 4 bases; unmatched junction bases: 12. The CDR3 extends over 17 amino acids. Germline V CDR1 and CDR2: MNHNS, SASEGT. For the CDR3, the DNA is TGTGCCAGCAGTGCCGAGGACCCGGGACAGGGGCTCTATGGCTACACCTTC. It codes for CASSAEDPGQGLYGYTF.

J is TRBJ2-5 and V is TRBV12-3 or TRBV12-4; 7 bases match TRBD1. The CDR3 has 12 residues. The V gene end was trimmed by 9 bases and the J gene end by 6 bases; junction bases not matched to a gene: 7. CDR3 in amino acids: CASREGAKTQYF. Written as DNA, the CDR3 is TGTGCCAGTAGAGAGGGGGCCAAGACCCAGTACTTC.

This clonotype was found a few times. The chain joins TRBV3-1 to TRBJ1-1, with 7 positions matching TRBD1. The V and J ends lost 2 bases and 4 bases, in that order; junction bases with no gene match: 4. Per germline, CDR1 LGHDT and CDR2 YNNKEL (reference sequence). The CDR3 contains 14 residues. Here the CDR3 DNA reads TGTGCCAGCAGCCAATCCTACAGGGGCACTGAAGCTTTCTTT. This translates into CASSQSYRGTEAFF.

This clonotype showed up many times. This rearrangement joins TRBV28 to TRBJ2-3; the match to TRBD1 covers 9 bases. Trimming at V came to 4 bases and at J to 1 base, leaving 3 bases not matched to a gene. The CDR3 is 15 residues long. Germline V gene lookup returns CDR1 MDHEN and CDR2 SYDVKM. This chain's CDR3 is CASSYTGGRTDTQYF. The CDR3 DNA reads as TGTGCCAGCAGTTACACAGGGGGCCGCACAGATACGCAGTATTTT.